Listed here is a single TCR beta chain. The antigen is not known. This CDR3 spans 14 amino acids. The germline CDR1 and CDR2 sequences are SGHRS and YFSETQ. The V and J ends lost 0 bases and 10 bases respectively, with 15 bases between them. Synthetic spike-ins, TCR analog templates, were added into each PCR. Profiled with immunoSEQ multiplex PCR; TCRdb holds only in-frame clones, not every one. This table has tens of thousands of clones, around 80% appearing once. The data originate from a study of PD-L1 blockade in urothelial cancer. Study in general: Researchers found blood samples held a median of approximately 150,000 T cells. Study-level results: At 3 weeks on treatment, tumor-associated clones expanded more with durable benefit.

The source is a man aged 65 to 85 with urothelial cancer. The sequencing here drew on PBMCs, taken around atezolizumab (anti-PD-L1) treatment. This chain connects TRBV5-1 to TRBJ2-3, with D tentatively TRBD2 (6 bases). CDR3 nucleotide sequence: TGCGCCAGCAGCTTGGTCCAGCGGGCTCCCCCGCAGTATTTT. Its translation is CASSLVQRAPPQYF.